This TCR beta chain was observed in a study of shared clonotypes between healthy human individuals. The test was conducted at deep level. The repertoire was sequenced with immunoSEQ multiplex PCR; TCRdb's copy has only in-frame clones and lacks some. The data show over 95,000 clones, with 68% seen just once and roughly 24% held by the top ten. From germline, CDR1 is MGHDK and CDR2 SYGVNS. V was pared by 3 bases and J by 7 bases, with 10 bases between. The CDR3 has 12 amino acids. The clonotype originates from a woman aged 30 to 39 in good health. The sequenced sample consisted of memory CD8+ T cells sorted from blood. Subset in this sample: CD45RO+ cells pooled with CCR7-negative TemRA cells. The chain joins TRBV25-1 to TRBJ2-7; D remains ambiguous. The CDR3 sequence: CASSDLGREQYF. DNA for the CDR3: TGTGCCAGCAGTGATCTAGGACGTGAGCAGTACTTC.